The 32 T cell receptor beta chains reported below all come from one sample, sequenced in a study of blood T cell repertoires in COVID-19 (dated by TCRdb to 2018 to 2021). Libraries came from the immunoSEQ multiplex PCR assay. TCRdb re-hosts the immuneACCESS table, in-frame sequences only. Its copies lack some clones; in the studies checked, an unresolved V gene accounts for under half of them, and the cause for the rest is not known. This sample comprises about 380,000 clones, more than 75% of them detected only once. The top ten clonotypes cover about 1.2% of the sample. The sequencing input was peripheral blood. The source is a human donor with acute or convalescent COVID-19. The donor label of this sample is uncertain.

In this sample, this clone turned up once. The chain uses TRBV3-1 (or the pseudogene TRBV3-2) and TRBJ1-2; D gene ambiguous. There are 12 residues in the CDR3. Germline V lookup: CDR1 LGHDT, CDR2 YNNKEL (reference sequence). V was cut by 3 bases and J by 9 bases, with 11 bases left in between. The CDR3 here is CASSQSQFSYTF. The CDR3 DNA is TGTGCCAGCAGCCAGTCCCAATTCAGCTACACCTTC.

The chain combines TRBV30 with TRBJ2-3, with unresolved D. This CDR3 is 10 amino acids long. Germline CDR1 reads GTSNPN; CDR2 reads SVGIG (reference sequence). V was trimmed by 8 bases and J by 2 bases, leaving 5 bases between them. This CDR3 reads CAIYTDTQYF. CDR3 coding DNA: TGTGCCATATACACAGATACGCAGTATTTT.

V is TRBV28 and J is TRBJ1-1; TRBD1 might be the D (5 bases). CDR1 is MDHEN, CDR2 SYDVKM, per germline. The ends were cut back, 4 bases at V and 5 bases at J, with 11 bases in the middle. CDR3 length equals 13 residues. CDR3 protein: CASSSHGGTEAFF. The CDR3 region has the DNA TGTGCCAGCAGTTCTCATGGGGGGACTGAAGCTTTCTTT.

This rearrangement joins TRBV15 to TRBJ2-5, with 14 bases aligning to TRBD2. The CDR3 has 20 amino acids. From germline, CDR1 is LNHNV and CDR2 YYDKDF (reference sequence). V dropped 0 bases and J dropped 2; count of bases not matched to a gene: 11. CDR3 nucleotides: TGTGCCACCAGCAGAGATCACCGGACTAGCGGGGGGTACGATCAAGAGACCCAGTACTTC. It yields the protein CATSRDHRTSGGYDQETQYF.

The genes are TRBV6-5 and TRBJ2-1; D possibly corresponds to TRBD1 (6 bases). This CDR3 has 15 residues. The V gene's germline CDR1 is MNHEY and CDR2 SVGAGI. Trimming left V 9 bases short and J 6 bases short, with 21 bases between. In DNA form, the CDR3 reads TGTGCCAGATTGAACAGGGTCACTGTACGCAATGAGCAGTTCTTC. Its translation: CARLNRVTVRNEQFF.

This chain uses TRBV10-2 with TRBJ1-5; D is unresolved. Per the germline V gene, CDR1 is WSHSY and CDR2 is SAAADI. The CDR3 contains 13 residues. The V end lost 6 bases, the J end lost 7 bases, and 13 bases lay between the germline ends. The CDR3: CASRATLVQPQHF. CDR3 nucleotides: TGCGCCAGCAGAGCGACGCTGGTGCAGCCCCAGCATTTT.

This chain joins TRBV29-1 and TRBJ2-1, with D possibly matching TRBD1 (5 bases). CDR1 and CDR2 (germline): SQVTM, ANQGSEA. V gave up 4 bases and J gave up 0 bases, with 13 bases separating them. This CDR3 has 15 residues. CDR3 sequence (DNA): TGCAGCGTTGTCAGGGCAGTGAGCTCCTACAATGAGCAGTTCTTC. Encoded protein: CSVVRAVSSYNEQFF.

V is TRBV19 and J is TRBJ2-7; 11 positions agree with TRBD1. Trimming took 1 base from V and 2 from J; bases not matched to a gene: 7. Germline CDR1 and CDR2: LNHDA and SQIVND (reference sequence). The CDR3 loop spans 17 amino acids. The CDR3 DNA follows: TGTGCCAGTAGTATAGGCGTGCCGGGACAGGGGGCCTACGAGCAGTACTTC. Translation gives CASSIGVPGQGAYEQYF.

The chain is built from TRBV28 and TRBJ1-2; 10 positions agree with TRBD1. The J segment lost 3 bases and the V segment lost 6 bases, leaving 7 bases of the junction unmatched. The germline gives CDR1 MDHEN, CDR2 SYDVKM. The CDR3 loop spans 15 amino acids. Here the CDR3 reads CASRGTGTGDYGYTF. The CDR3 bases are TGTGCCAGCAGGGGGACCGGGACAGGGGACTATGGCTACACCTTC.

The chain uses TRBV11-2 and TRBJ2-7, with 7 nucleotides matching TRBD2. Germline V lookup: CDR1 SGHAT, CDR2 FQNNGV. V gave up 0 bases and J gave up 2 bases; unmatched junction bases: 4. The CDR3 contains 15 residues. The CDR3 sequence: CASSLEQRGPYEQYF. CDR3 nucleotides: TGTGCCAGCAGCTTAGAACAGCGGGGCCCCTACGAGCAGTACTTC.

This clone was picked up one time. V usage is TRBV28 and J usage is TRBJ2-7; 9 bases agree with TRBD1. The trim removed 10 bases at V and 4 bases at J, leaving 11 bases unmatched. This CDR3 is built from 14 residues. Germline CDR1 is MDHEN and CDR2 is SYDVKM. The CDR3 DNA sequence: TGTGCCATCACAACTCCGGGACAGGGATACGAGCAGTACTTC. Its protein is CAITTPGQGYEQYF. Filled out from reference TRBV28 and TRBJ2-7, the complete variable domain reads DVKVTQSSRYLVKRTGEKVFLECVQDMDHENMFWYRQDPGLGLRLIYFSYDVKMKEKGDIPEGYSVSREKKERFSLILESASTNQTSMYLCAITTPGQGYEQYFGPGTRLTVT.

This clone was counted once. The rearrangement links TRBV2 to TRBJ1-6, with D maybe TRBD1 (6 bases). V gave up 9 bases and J gave up 7 bases, with 16 bases separating them. The CDR3 runs to 14 residues. Germline V gives CDR1 SNHLY, CDR2 FYNNEI. CDR3 sequence (DNA): TGTGCCAGGACCGACGGGGGGCTGAATTCACCCCTCCACTTT. Its translation is CARTDGGLNSPLHF.

The chain has TRBV2 and TRBJ2-6; 10 bases align to TRBD2. V dropped 10 bases and J dropped 1; count of bases not matched to a gene: 16. The CDR3 runs to 19 residues. Per the germline V gene, CDR1 is SNHLY and CDR2 is FYNNEI. CDR3 amino acids: CAIVDRALAGASGANVLTF. Written as DNA, the CDR3 is TGTGCCATCGTAGACAGGGCGCTAGCGGGAGCGTCTGGGGCCAACGTCCTGACTTTC.

In nucleotides, the CDR3 is TGTGCCAGCAGTAAGCGGGAGGGCCCAAGTTACAATGAGCAGTTCTTC. Translating gives CASSKREGPSYNEQFF. The rearrangement joins TRBV2 to TRBJ2-1; 10 nucleotides align to TRBD2. CDR1 SNHLY and CDR2 FYNNEI come from the germline V gene. Unmatched junction bases numbered 8, after V lost 5 bases and J lost 4 bases. CDR3 length: 16 amino acids.

The chain carries TRBV19 and TRBJ2-4; D possibly corresponds to TRBD1 (6 bases). V was shortened by 3 bases and J by 1 base, with 22 bases between the two germline ends. Per the germline V gene, CDR1 is LNHDA and CDR2 is SQIVND (reference sequence). CDR3 size: 19 residues. The CDR3 spells CASSMGAGRARVAKNIQYF. For the CDR3, the DNA is TGTGCCAGTAGTATGGGGGCCGGTCGGGCCCGTGTGGCCAAAAACATTCAGTACTTC.

V is TRBV5-5 and J is TRBJ1-5; 7 bases line up with TRBD1. Looked up from germline, CDR1 is SGHKS and CDR2 is YYEKEE (reference sequence). CDR3 size: 15 residues. The trim removed 4 bases at V and 4 bases at J, leaving 8 bases unmatched. This chain's CDR3 is CASSGSGTVNQPQHF. The CDR3 DNA follows: TGTGCCAGCAGCGGTTCCGGGACAGTTAATCAGCCCCAGCATTTT.

This chain links TRBV6-1 with TRBJ1-6; D is unclear. This CDR3 is built from 15 residues. Trimming pared 1 base from V and 9 bases from J, leaving 13 bases between. Per germline, CDR1 MNHNS and CDR2 SASEGT. The CDR3 DNA sequence: TGTGCCAGCAGTGAAGATGGGTATTACAGTTCACCCCTCCACTTT. Translated: CASSEDGYYSSPLHF.

The chain joins TRBV28 to TRBJ2-7; 9 nucleotides match TRBD1. This CDR3 is 15 amino acids long. J was trimmed by 2 bases and V by 5 bases; bases with no gene match: 7. Germline-derived CDR1 and CDR2 are MDHEN and SYDVKM. The CDR3 spells CASSRDRVAPYEQYF. The DNA of the CDR3 is TGTGCCAGCAGTAGGGACAGGGTAGCTCCCTACGAGCAGTACTTC.

The chain couples TRBV5-1 to TRBJ2-2; a possible D gene is TRBD1 (6 bases). With 1 base removed from V and 0 bases from J, the gap between germline ends came to 7 bases. Per germline, CDR1 SGHRS and CDR2 YFSETQ. The CDR3 runs 15 residues. The CDR3 DNA reads as TGCGCCAGCAGCTTGCACAGGGCGAACACCGGGGAGCTGTTTTTT. Translated: CASSLHRANTGELFF.

This sequence joins TRBV14 and TRBJ1-3, with 9 bases that match TRBD1. In germline, CDR1 is SGHDN, CDR2 FVKESK. The CDR3 consists of 15 residues. J was trimmed by 5 bases and V by 4 bases; bases with no gene match: 6. The CDR3 DNA follows: TGTGCCAGCAGCCCTGGGACAGGGTTAAGAAACACCATATATTTT. Protein product: CASSPGTGLRNTIYF.

The V call is TRBV5-1, the J call TRBJ2-3; D is unclear. The CDR3 length is 14 residues. CDR1 is SGHRS and CDR2 is YFSETQ in the germline V gene. V shed 0 bases and J shed 3 bases, with 8 bases lying between them. This chain's CDR3 is CASSLATPTDTQYF. As DNA, the CDR3 is TGCGCCAGCAGCTTGGCCACTCCGACAGATACGCAGTATTTT.

This sequence joins TRBV18 and TRBJ1-2, with D perhaps matching TRBD1 (6 bases). Trimming took off 2 bases at V and 2 bases at J, with 12 bases between the two ends. Germline-derived CDR1 and CDR2 are KGHSH and LQKENI. The CDR3 extends over 15 amino acids. The chain's CDR3 is CASSPGTTLNYGYTF. For the CDR3, the DNA is TGTGCCAGCTCACCAGGGACAACCTTAAACTATGGCTACACCTTC.

The table lists this clone with a few counts. This chain joins TRBV7-9 and TRBJ2-2; D unclear. The germline V and J ends were trimmed by 5 bases and 5 bases, with 12 bases remaining between them. The CDR3 consists of 14 residues. In germline, CDR1 is SEHNR, CDR2 FQNEAQ (reference sequence). The CDR3 is CASSSYRRTGELFF. Here the CDR3 DNA reads TGTGCCAGCAGCAGCTATCGGAGAACCGGGGAGCTGTTTTTT.

The rearrangement joins TRBV19 to TRBJ1-1, with TRBD1 matching over 9 bases. V lost 3 bases to trimming and J lost 4 bases; unmatched junction nucleotides: 3. Germline assignment: CDR1 LNHDA and CDR2 SQIVND (reference sequence). The CDR3 spans 14 residues. The CDR3 here is CASSMRQGGTEAFF. The CDR3 bases are TGTGCCAGTAGTATGAGACAGGGGGGCACTGAAGCTTTCTTT.

This chain joins TRBV7-2 and TRBJ2-3; 8 bases align to TRBD1. V lost 3 bases, J lost 4 bases, and 6 bases stayed unmatched. CDR1 is SGHTA and CDR2 is FQGNSA in the germline V gene. The CDR3 has 15 residues. The CDR3 nucleotides read TGTGCCAGCAGCTTCGGACAGGGCTACTCAGATACGCAGTATTTT. Its translation is CASSFGQGYSDTQYF.

The CDR3 DNA sequence: TGTGCCAGCACCTCAGGGGTTGGCTACACCTTC. It is translated as CASTSGVGYTF. The rearrangement links TRBV6-6 to TRBJ1-2, with D perhaps matching TRBD1 (6 bases). This CDR3 has 11 residues. Germline V gene data show CDR1 as MNHNY and CDR2 as SVGAGI (reference sequence). Trimming stripped 7 bases from V and 7 bases from J, with 10 bases between.

The V and J genes are TRBV6-5 and TRBJ1-6; D is perhaps TRBD1 (5 bases). Germline values: CDR1 MNHEY, CDR2 SVGAGI. There are 16 residues in the CDR3. Trimming shortened V by 3 bases and J by 0 bases, and 9 bases separated the two germline ends. Here the CDR3 DNA reads TGTGCCAGCAGTTATCGGGGGAGCTCCTATAATTCACCCCTCCACTTT. Protein sequence: CASSYRGSSYNSPLHF.

Only a few counts were recorded for this clone. CDR3 in amino acids: CASSPPTNTDEQFF. CDR3 in DNA: TGTGCCAGCTCACCACCGACAAATACGGATGAGCAGTTCTTC. This chain links TRBV18 with TRBJ2-1; D remains unclear. The ends were cut back, 0 bases at V and 8 bases at J, with 11 bases in the middle. The CDR3 sequence is 14 residues long. CDR1 and CDR2 (germline): KGHSH, LQKENI.

The chain links TRBV15 to TRBJ1-2; the match to TRBD1 covers 7 bases. The CDR3 is 13 amino acids. Germline CDR1 is LNHNV and CDR2 is YYDKDF (reference sequence). Trimming took 3 bases from V and 7 from J; bases not matched to a gene: 5. The CDR3 region has the DNA TGTGCCACCAGCAGGACAGGGTACGGTGGCTACACCTTC. As protein: CATSRTGYGGYTF.

This clone is a singleton in its sample. The V call is TRBV19, the J call TRBJ1-3; D uncertain. V was cut by 5 bases and J by 0 bases, with 11 bases left in between. Germline V gene lookup returns CDR1 LNHDA and CDR2 SQIVND (reference sequence). The CDR3 extends over 15 amino acids. This chain's CDR3 is CASSLRARSGNTIYF. In nucleotides, the CDR3 is TGTGCCAGTAGTCTTCGAGCCCGCTCTGGAAACACCATATATTTT. The entire variable domain, with the rest obtained from reference TRBV19 and TRBJ1-3, is as follows: DGGITQSPKYLFRKEGQNVTLSCEQNLNHDAMYWYRQDPGQGLRLIYYSQIVNDFQKGDIAEGYSVSREKKESFPLTVTSAQKNPTAFYLCASSLRARSGNTIYFGEGSWLTVV.

The chain recombines TRBV7-2 with TRBJ2-4; 9 positions agree with TRBD1. Germline V gene sequence: CDR1 SGHTA, CDR2 FQGNSA. The CDR3 has 16 residues. With 3 bases clipped from V and 5 bases from J, the junction kept 8 bases outside the gene matches. CDR3 in DNA: TGTGCCAGCAGCTTGGGAGGGACAGGGCTACAAAACATTCAGTACTTC. Translated: CASSLGGTGLQNIQYF.

About this clone itself: The CDR3 end shows no conserved phenylalanine or tryptophan, and so a read error is likely. It is unclear where the CDR3 begins or ends on the DNA, so no DNA is shown, and the CDR3 is as TCRdb lists it. V usage is TRBV6-2 or TRBV6-3 and J usage is TRBJ1-6; the table names TRBD1, a call not compared with the DNA. The V gene's germline CDR1 is MNHEY and CDR2 SVGEGT. The CDR3 is 11 residues long, counting both termini. CDR3: CASSQGQGLFL.